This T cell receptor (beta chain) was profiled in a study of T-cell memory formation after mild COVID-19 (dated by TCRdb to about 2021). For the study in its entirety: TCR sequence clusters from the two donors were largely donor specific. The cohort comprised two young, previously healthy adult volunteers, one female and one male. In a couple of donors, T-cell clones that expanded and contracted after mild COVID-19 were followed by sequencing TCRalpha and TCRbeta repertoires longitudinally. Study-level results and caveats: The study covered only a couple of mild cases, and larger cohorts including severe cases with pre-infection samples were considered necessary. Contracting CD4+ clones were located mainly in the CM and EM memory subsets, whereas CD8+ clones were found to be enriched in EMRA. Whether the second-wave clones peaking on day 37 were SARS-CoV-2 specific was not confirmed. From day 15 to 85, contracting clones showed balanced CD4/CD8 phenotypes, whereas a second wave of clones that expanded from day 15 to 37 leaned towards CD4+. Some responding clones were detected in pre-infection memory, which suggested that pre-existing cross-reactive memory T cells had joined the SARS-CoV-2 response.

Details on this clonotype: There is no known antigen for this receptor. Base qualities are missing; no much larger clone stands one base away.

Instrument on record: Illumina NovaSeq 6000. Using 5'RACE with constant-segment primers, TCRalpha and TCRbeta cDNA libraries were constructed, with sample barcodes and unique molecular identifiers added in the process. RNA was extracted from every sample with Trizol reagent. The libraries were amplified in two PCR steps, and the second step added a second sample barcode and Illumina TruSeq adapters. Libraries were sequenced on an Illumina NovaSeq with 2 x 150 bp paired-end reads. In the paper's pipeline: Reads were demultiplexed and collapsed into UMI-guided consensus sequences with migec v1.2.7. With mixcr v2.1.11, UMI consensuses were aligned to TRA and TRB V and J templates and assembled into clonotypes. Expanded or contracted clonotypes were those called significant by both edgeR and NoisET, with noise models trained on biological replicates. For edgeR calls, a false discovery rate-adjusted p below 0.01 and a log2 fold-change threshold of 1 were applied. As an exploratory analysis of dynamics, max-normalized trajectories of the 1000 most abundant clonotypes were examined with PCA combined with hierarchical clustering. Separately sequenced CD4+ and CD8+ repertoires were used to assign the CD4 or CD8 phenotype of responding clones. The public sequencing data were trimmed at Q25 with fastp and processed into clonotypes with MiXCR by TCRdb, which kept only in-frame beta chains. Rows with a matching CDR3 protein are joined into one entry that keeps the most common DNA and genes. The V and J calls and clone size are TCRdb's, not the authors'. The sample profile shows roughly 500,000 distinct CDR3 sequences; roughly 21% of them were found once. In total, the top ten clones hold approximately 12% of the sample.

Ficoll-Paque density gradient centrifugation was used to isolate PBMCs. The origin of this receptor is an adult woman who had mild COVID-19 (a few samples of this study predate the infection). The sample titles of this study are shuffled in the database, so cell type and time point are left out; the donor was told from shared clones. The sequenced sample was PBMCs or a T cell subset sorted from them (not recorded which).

The DNA reads TGCGCCAGCAGCCAAGTTACAGGGGGCGTCGGGATCTACGAGCAGTACTTC. It encodes CASSQVTGGVGIYEQYF. Recombination linked TRBV4-3 to TRBJ2-7; 9 bases in the middle match TRBD1. Based on the germline V gene, the CDR1 and CDR2 sequences are LGHNA and YSLEER. The CDR3 starts with the cysteine, ends with the phenylalanine, and has 17 residues. Only the CDR3 DNA is retained, 51 bases long and in frame from the first base. The V end gives up 1 base and the J end 3 bases, leaving 10 bases in the junction not matched to a gene.